In its sample, the clone carrying this TCR beta chain was seen once. The antigen is unknown. Some clones are missing from TCRdb's copy, which holds only in-frame ones; the method was immunoSEQ multiplex PCR. This sample yields under 100,000 clones, of which 75% to 90% are seen a single time; approximately 5% belongs to the top ten. The sample is drawn from a study of OX40 agonist ivuxolimab in advanced cancers. At the level of the study: It was ivuxolimab, an agonistic anti-OX40 (CD134) antibody, that patients were treated with. Patient treatment consisted of intravenous ivuxolimab administration every 2 weeks at 0.01 to 10 mg/kg. Study-wide points: Dosing at 0.1 to 3.0 mg/kg was accompanied by clonal expansion of CD4+ and CD8+ blood T cells by week 6.

Patients were excluded for autoimmune disease history or systemic immunosuppression. The CDR3 totals 15 residues. Germline trimming cut 4 bases from V and 4 bases from J; bases unmatched to any gene: 5. Germline V gene lookup returns CDR1 SGHDT and CDR2 YYEEEE. Source: CD4+ or CD8+ T cells sorted from blood, taken in a trial of the OX40 agonist ivuxolimab. The chain combines TRBV5-6 with TRBJ2-3; 11 positions match TRBD1. This sequence was found in an adult with an advanced solid tumor such as melanoma, head and neck, liver or kidney cancer. The CDR3 spells CASSLGTGGPDTQYF. CDR3 sequence (DNA): TGTGCCAGCAGCCTAGGGACAGGGGGTCCAGATACGCAGTATTTT.